This record covers a single T cell receptor (beta chain). This sample is part of a study of blood T cell repertoires in COVID-19. Overall study context: Material from acute and convalescent COVID-19 was sourced from the United States, Italy and Spain. The cDNA or gDNA used as material had been derived from T cells, B-cell-depleted T cells, or PBMCs.

The CDR3 is 15 residues long. Germline loops: CDR1 SGHRS, CDR2 YFSETQ. J lost 2 bases, V lost 0 bases, and 1 base had no gene match. Authors' processing steps: Amplification from reference gene primers served as the basis for estimated nucleated cell counts. Generated by immunoSEQ multiplex PCR, the TCRdb table keeps only in-frame clones and is missing some. The DNA gave D and trimming, while V, J and clone size come from that table. The sample contains around 260,000 clones, about 80% of which appear only once. Patients at the Seattle site were enrolled during active infection and followed longitudinally.

Sequenced: peripheral blood. The clonotype comes from a person between 65 and 79 years old with COVID-19, enrolled during active disease. V is TRBV5-1 and J is TRBJ2-3, with 9 bases that match TRBD1. In DNA, the CDR3 is TGCGCCAGCAGCTTGGAACAGGGGGCCACAGATACGCAGTATTTT. It is translated as CASSLEQGATDTQYF.